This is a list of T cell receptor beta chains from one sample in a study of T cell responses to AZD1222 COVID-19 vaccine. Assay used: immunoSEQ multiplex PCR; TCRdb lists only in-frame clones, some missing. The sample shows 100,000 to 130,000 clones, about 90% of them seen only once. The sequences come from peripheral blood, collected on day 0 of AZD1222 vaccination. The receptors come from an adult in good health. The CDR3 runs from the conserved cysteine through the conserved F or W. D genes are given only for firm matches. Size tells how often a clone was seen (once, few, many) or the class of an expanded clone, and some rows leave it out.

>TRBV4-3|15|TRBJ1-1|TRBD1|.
TGCGCCAGCAGCACCGACAGGGTGGCGAACACTGAAGCTTTCTTT
CASSTDRVANTEAFF
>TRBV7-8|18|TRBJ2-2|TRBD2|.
TGTGCCAGCAGCATACGGACTAGCGGGGGGGATAACACCGGGGAGCTGTTTTTT
CASSIRTSGGDNTGELFF
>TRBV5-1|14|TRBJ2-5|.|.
TGCGCCAGCAGCTTGGGGCTAGCGAGGGAGACCCAGTACTTC
CASSLGLARETQYF
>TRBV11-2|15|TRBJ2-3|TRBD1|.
TGTGCCAGCAGCCGGTTAACAGGGGGTAGGTCTACGCAGTATTTT
CASSRLTGGRSTQYF
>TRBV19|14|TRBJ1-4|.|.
TGTGCCAGTAGTACCCGACCCCGAGGGGAAAAACTGTTTTTT
CASSTRPRGEKLFF
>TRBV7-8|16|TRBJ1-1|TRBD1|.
TGTGCCAGCAGCTTAGATCAGGGGGCGCGGAACACTGAAGCTTTCTTT
CASSLDQGARNTEAFF
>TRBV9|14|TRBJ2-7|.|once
TGTGCCAGCAGCGTAGCTCCGGCCTCCTACGAGCAGTACTTC
CASSVAPASYEQYF
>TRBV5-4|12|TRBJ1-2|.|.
TGTGCCAGCAGCTTTGAGGGAAATGGCTACACCTTC
CASSFEGNGYTF
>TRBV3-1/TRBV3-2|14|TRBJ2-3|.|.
TGTGCCAGCAGCGTGGGGAGGAGCACAGATACGCAGTATTTT
CASSVGRSTDTQYF
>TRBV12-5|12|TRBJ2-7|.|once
TGTGCTAGTGGTTTTCCCCAGTACGAGCAGTACTTC
CASGFPQYEQYF
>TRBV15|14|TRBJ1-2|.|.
TGTGCCACCAGCAGCGCAGGGAGCCTCTATGGCTACACCTTC
CATSSAGSLYGYTF
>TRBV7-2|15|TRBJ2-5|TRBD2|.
TGTGCCAGCAGCTTACAAGCGGGGGCCGAAGAGACCCAGTACTTC
CASSLQAGAEETQYF
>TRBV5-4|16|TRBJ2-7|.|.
TGTGCCAGCAGTTTTCCGGGGCGCAATGTCTCATACGAGCAGTACTTC
CASSFPGRNVSYEQYF
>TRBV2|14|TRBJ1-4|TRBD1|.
TGTGCCAGCAGTCAACAGGGGACTAATGAAAAACTGTTTTTT
CASSQQGTNEKLFF
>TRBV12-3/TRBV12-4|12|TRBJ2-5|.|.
TGTGCCAGCAGTGGTCGGACAGAGACCCAGTACTTC
CASSGRTETQYF
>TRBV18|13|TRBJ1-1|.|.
TGTGCCAGTGGGACGTACATGAACACTGAAGCTTTCTTT
CASGTYMNTEAFF
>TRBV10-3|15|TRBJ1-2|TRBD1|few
TGTGCCATCACGGCAGGGGGCCTTACAAACTATGGCTACACCTTC
CAITAGGLTNYGYTF
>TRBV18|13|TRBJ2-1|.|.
TGTGCCAGCTCACCTCAGGGCCCCAATGAGCAGTTCTTC
CASSPQGPNEQFF
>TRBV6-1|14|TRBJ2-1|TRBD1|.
TGTGCCAGCAGTTCCTCGACAGGGGGCAGTGAGCAGTTCTTC
CASSSSTGGSEQFF
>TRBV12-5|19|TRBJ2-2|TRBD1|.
TGTGCTAGTGGCAAGACGGGGTGGCGCGGACAGGTGTGGACCGGGGAGCTGTTTTTT
CASGKTGWRGQVWTGELFF
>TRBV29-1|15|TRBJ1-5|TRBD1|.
TGCAGCGTTTCCCAGGGACAGGGGGCAAATCAGCCCCAGCATTTT
CSVSQGQGANQPQHF
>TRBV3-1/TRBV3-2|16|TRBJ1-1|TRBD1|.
TGTGCCAGCAGTCGGGACAGGGAGGGCTCGGACACTGAAGCTTTCTTT
CASSRDREGSDTEAFF
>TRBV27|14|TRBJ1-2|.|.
TGTGCCAGCACGGGATTACTAACTAACTATGGCTACACCTTC
CASTGLLTNYGYTF
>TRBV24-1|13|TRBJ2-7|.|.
TGTGCCACCAGTGACGGACATCTCTACGAGCAGTACTTC
CATSDGHLYEQYF
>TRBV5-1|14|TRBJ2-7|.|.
TGCGCCAGCAGCTTGGGGGGATCCGACTACGAGCAGTACTTC
CASSLGGSDYEQYF
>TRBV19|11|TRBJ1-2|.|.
TGTGCCAGTTCCTACTTCTATGGCTACACCTTC
CASSYFYGYTF
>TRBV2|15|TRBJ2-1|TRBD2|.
TGTGCCAGCAAAAGACTAGCGGCCTCCTACAATGAGCAGTTCTTC
CASKRLAASYNEQFF
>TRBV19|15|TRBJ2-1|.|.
TGTGCCAGTAGTCCCTCGGGGAGCTCCTACAATGAGCAGTTCTTC
CASSPSGSSYNEQFF
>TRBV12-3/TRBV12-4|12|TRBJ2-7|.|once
TGTGCCAGCAGTTTGGGGGGCTTCGAGCAGTACTTC
CASSLGGFEQYF
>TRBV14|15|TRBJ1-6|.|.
TGTGCCAGCAGCCAAGGGGGCCTACTTAATTCACCCCTCCACTTT
CASSQGGLLNSPLHF
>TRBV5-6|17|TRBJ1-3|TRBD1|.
TGTGCCAGCAGCAAAAGACAGGGACGGAGCTCTGGAAACACCATATATTTT
CASSKRQGRSSGNTIYF
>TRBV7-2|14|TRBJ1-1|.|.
TGTGCCAGCCAACCTCAGGAGGGTATGGGTAGGGCTTTCTTT
CASQPQEGMGRAFF
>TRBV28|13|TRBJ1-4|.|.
TGTGCCAGCAGTTTATTGAGAGGCGAAAAACTGTTTTTT
CASSLLRGEKLFF
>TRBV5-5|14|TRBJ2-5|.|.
TGTGCCAGCAGCCCTGCCGGGACAACGGAGACCCAGTACTTC
CASSPAGTTETQYF
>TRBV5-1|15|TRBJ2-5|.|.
TGCGCCAGCAGCTTGCGTTACGGGAACCAAGAGACCCAGTACTTC
CASSLRYGNQETQYF
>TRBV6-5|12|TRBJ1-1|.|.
TGTGCCAGCAGTTATGGAGTCGCTGAAGCTTTCTTT
CASSYGVAEAFF
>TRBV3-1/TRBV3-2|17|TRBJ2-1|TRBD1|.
TGTGCCAGCAGCTTCCGTTGGGGACAGGGGTTTGGAAATGAGCAGTTCTTC
CASSFRWGQGFGNEQFF
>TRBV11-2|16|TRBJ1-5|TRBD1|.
TGTGCCAGCAGCTTGGGACAGGGAAGTTCAAATCAGCCCCAGCATTTT
CASSLGQGSSNQPQHF
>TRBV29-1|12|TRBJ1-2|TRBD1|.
TGCAGCGTTAACCCAGGGGGCTATGGCTACACCTTC
CSVNPGGYGYTF
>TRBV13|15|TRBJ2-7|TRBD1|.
TGTGCCAGCAGCTCCATACAGGGGACAACCTACGAGCAGTACTTC
CASSSIQGTTYEQYF
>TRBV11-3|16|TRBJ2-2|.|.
TGTGCCAGCAGCCCGCGCGACAGAGGGAACACCGGGGAGCTGTTTTTT
CASSPRDRGNTGELFF
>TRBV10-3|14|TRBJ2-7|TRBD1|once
TGTGCCATCAGCGAGATAACAGGGGGCTACGAGCAGTACTTC
CAISEITGGYEQYF